This section outlines one T cell receptor (beta chain) sequence together with its context. Its target antigen remains unknown. Nothing much larger sits one base from this clone, and base qualities are not available. The data were taken from a study of cytomegalovirus exposure and HLA in healthy donors (dated by TCRdb to about 2017). About the investigation overall: An earlier analysis of some 600 of the donors reported about 260 Gb of sequence data and about 120 million unique TCR beta sequences obtained from around 170 million T cells. An early release that covered several hundred HLA-typed donors contained approximately 300 gigabases of sequencing data and 85 million to 100 million unique TCR sequences. The genetic ancestry cluster associated with self-reported Caucasian donors included roughly 84% of the roughly 400 genotyped donors. The study was designed to test whether signatures of past pathogen exposure could be identified by cataloging public T cell receptors. Using immunosequencing, the study profiled T cell repertoires from 640 or so subjects and related those repertoires to cytomegalovirus serostatus. Along with the roughly 670-subject first cohort, a separate validation cohort of over 90 different subjects was used. The study combined high-throughput TCR immunosequencing, statistical association of individual TCRs with disease status, and machine learning to predict cytomegalovirus infection status. A later analysis re-examined previously published TCR beta repertoires from hundreds of donors and added high-resolution HLA genotyping to investigate patterns of TCR occurrence. The later analysis used no new phenotypic data to find candidate immune exposures, relying instead on TCR beta sequences and their occurrence across donors. To decide whether each TCR beta V gene segment behaved as functional or pseudogenic, an earlier analysis of over 500 of the donors relied on high-throughput TCR beta sequencing. Donor age, sex, ethnicity and CMV serostatus were collected together with the repertoire data. In a later genetic analysis, genome-wide SNP genotypes for about 55% of the 666 donors were used, and that subset was treated as a discovery cohort. Every repertoire in the discovery cohort had been generated on one and the same sequencing platform. Both class I and class II loci were covered by HLA typing, at four-digit resolution. Typing coverage differed by locus: A, B, C, DRB1 and DQB1 were typed in roughly 629-630 donors, DQA1 in roughly 500, DPA1 in 606, and DPB1 in just under 480. Four to six DR-DQ haplotypes were handled as single units for association and clustering, since linkage in the cohort was strong. On average, roughly 250,000 unique TCR beta nucleotide sequences were sequenced per donor among 398 genotyped donors of the cohort, with roughly 20% of those sequences being non-productive.

In total, roughly 670 healthy bone marrow donors made up the cohort. Cohort members were all nominally healthy when sampled, although unrecorded immune exposures were likely present. The donor tested CMV seronegative, placing the donor among the roughly 340 seronegative members of the cohort. Every donor gave a peripheral blood sample, and the peripheral blood mononuclear cells from that sample were used for TCR beta sequencing. Genomic DNA extraction from the blood cell samples was performed with the Qiagen DNeasy Blood Extraction Kit. Preparation of the library involved the immunoSEQ multiplex PCR assay. For the multiplex PCR, a mixture combining 60 forward primers for TCR Vbeta segments and 13 reverse primers for TCR Jbeta segments was used. Amplification of the CDR3 region of rearranged TCR beta genes was performed with a multiplex PCR assay on genomic DNA. Amplified TCR beta libraries were sequenced as 87-base-pair reads on the Illumina HiSeq System. Concerning the study's data processing: A later analysis counted approximately 74 million unique TCR beta chains across the 666 repertoires, and roughly 9.9 million of these chains were shared by at least two donors. Raw reads were error-corrected and collapsed into unique sequences by a nearest-neighbor algorithm in which closely related sequences were merged to remove PCR and sequencing errors. CDR3 sequences were aligned to IMGT reference sequences to assign V, D and J gene segments. For a sequence to be retained, at least a six-nucleotide match to both a V gene segment and a J gene segment was required. Rearrangements were classified as productive when the CDR3 lacked stop codons and remained in frame with V and J, and all other rearrangements were classified as non-productive. CDR3 was defined according to IMGT convention as the region running from the second conserved V-encoded cysteine to the conserved J-encoded phenylalanine. In an earlier analysis of more than 550 of the donors, sequences lacking an unambiguous match to a single V gene segment were excluded. In an earlier analysis of about 590 of the donors, a V segment was called functional when productive rearrangements were above 56.7%, and segregating when the standard deviation between donors exceeded 5%. A statistical classification framework was developed to diagnose cytomegalovirus status using the catalog of TCR beta chain sequences. In a later analysis, V and J genes were assigned by comparing TCR nucleotide sequences against IMGT/GENE-DB human TR gene sequences. Using the TCRdist pipeline, a later analysis assigned CDR3 sequences along with most-parsimonious VDJ recombination scenarios. A later analysis defined each TCR beta chain by its CDR3 amino acid sequence plus V-gene family, and excluded reads lacking a unique V-gene family. In a later analysis, 450 to 600 highly shared, low-generation-probability nucleotide sequences were removed to address suspected cross-contamination and a sequencing artifact. In a later analysis, a clonal expansion index was calculated for each public chain from normalized within-repertoire ranks of inferred template counts. In a later analysis, generation probabilities were computed with a VDJ recombination model fitted to out-of-frame rearrangements, and the resulting probabilities were checked against IGoR. A later analysis scored TCR-TCR, TCR-HLA and TCR-CMV co-occurrence with hypergeometric tests, applying a repertoire-size bias correction to TCR pairs. False discovery rates were estimated in a later analysis by permuting HLA or CMV assignments 20 times. In a later analysis, co-occurring TCRs were grouped with DBSCAN, and TCRdist sequence similarity was added when clustering was performed within HLA-allele-positive subsets. For co-occurrence clustering, repertoires with fewer than 30,000 or more than 120,000 public chains were excluded, along with five repertoires with anomalous nucleotide sharing. The table was pulled from immuneACCESS by TCRdb, which kept in-frame rearrangements only. Such tables lose some clones; where checked, under half of the loss comes from unresolved V genes, and the rest has no known cause. V, J and clone size reflect that table, while D and trimming were determined from the DNA. The sample table holds about 190,000 clones, of which 79% were seen once. The ten largest clones represent around 1.6% of the sample.

Cut back by 6 bases and 3 bases, the V and J ends lie 15 bases apart. The CDR3 contains 14 residues, cysteine and phenylalanine counted. Only the CDR3 region is kept as DNA, spanning 42 bases read in frame from base 1. The CDR1 and CDR2 encoded by the germline V gene are SGHVS and FNYEAQ. The research as a whole found: An association between a missense DCLRE1C variant and V-gene and J-gene trimming of TCR beta chains was found in a later genetic analysis and replicated in an independent cohort. A further reported finding was that TCR beta sequences accurately predicted the HLA-A and HLA-B alleles for most subjects in the first cohort. The cohort was sequenced for TCR beta chains only, and without alpha or paired-chain data the features that could be detected were limited. Specific HLA alleles were associated with over 15,000 TCR beta sequences at a false discovery rate of 0.05 in a later analysis. Most TCR sequences were seen in very few donors, while some public TCRs were found in many individuals. A cluster of highly shared sequence variants was judged likely to be a technical artifact of the sequencing pipeline. The authors suggested that the approach could potentially be extended to other disease states and immunological phenotypes. Because some donors lacked HLA typing at each locus, the association tests relied only on the typed subset. Linkage disequilibrium might explain the correlated functional status among segregating V segments, but an unknown experimental factor could not be excluded. Because the 87-base-pair reads could not distinguish some IMGT-functional V segments, including TRBV6-2 and TRBV6-3, those segments were excluded. The classifier was reported to diagnose cytomegalovirus status with high specificity and sensitivity in both the original cohort and the validation cohort. A later analysis reported that several top co-occurrence clusters appeared linked to parvovirus B19, influenza, CMV and Epstein-Barr virus. In a later analysis, most CMV-associated TCR beta chains were found to appear HLA-restricted, with HLA associations seemingly driven largely by CMV exposure. Some 15 rarely observed V segments, including chromosome 9 orphons, were excluded from the earlier analysis of a few hundred of the donors because counts were too low. Immune exposure information for the cohort was limited to CMV serostatus. In a later analysis, HLA-associated TCR beta chains showed more clonal expansion and lower generation probabilities than non-associated chains that were equally common. A few of the identified cytomegalovirus-associated TCR beta chains were confirmed in vitro to be specific for cytomegalovirus antigens. A later genetic analysis reported fewer N-insertions in productive TCRs among donors in an Asian-associated ancestry cluster than the roughly 620-donor mean. Assigning TCR associations to individual alleles was difficult when HLA alleles, especially DR and DQ, strongly co-occurred. An earlier analysis of several hundred of the donors showed that most TCR beta V segments appeared in productive rearrangements either about 87% or about 30% of the time, which broadly matched IMGT annotations. A total of fewer than 200 TCR beta chains were listed by the study as associated with cytomegalovirus. The presence/absence analyses assumed that sequencing depth was roughly uniform across donors, and that assumption may not be true. In a later analysis, TCR association rates were found to vary across HLA loci, with the most associated TCRs seen for DRB1 alleles and the fewest for HLA-C alleles.

The rearranged chain carries TRBV7-6 and TRBJ2-7; TRBD2 is a weak D gene call, 5 bases matching. The origin of this receptor is a woman aged 18-29 years in good health and CMV-seronegative. Source material: PBMCs. This receptor carries the CDR3 CASSTREGYYEQYF. The sequenced DNA: TGTGCCAGCAGTACCCGGGAAGGATACTACGAGCAGTACTTC.